This TCR beta chain was captured in a study of shared clonotypes between healthy human individuals. Assay: immunoSEQ multiplex PCR; the TCRdb copy retains only in-frame clones and omits some. The table has over 2 million clones, about 95% seen once. Trimming removed 10 bases from V and 8 bases from J, with 12 bases in between. Germline V lookup: CDR1 ENHRY, CDR2 SYGVKD. The CDR3 extends over 11 amino acids. The chain combines TRBV10-3 with TRBJ2-1, with D perhaps matching TRBD1 (5 bases). The receptor's source is a man in his late teens or twenties in good health. Sequencing used naive CD4+ T cells sorted from blood. Subset reported: CD45RA+ positively selected. The CDR3 here is CATQGLDEQFF. The CDR3 nucleotides read TGTGCCACTCAGGGTCTCGATGAGCAGTTCTTC.